This is a list of T cell receptor beta chains from one sample in a study of PD-L1 blockade in urothelial cancer. Profiled with immunoSEQ multiplex PCR; TCRdb holds only in-frame clones, not every one. The table lists 20,000 to 25,000 clones, 90% of them singletons. The input for sequencing was PBMCs, taken around atezolizumab (anti-PD-L1) treatment. These receptors came from a woman aged 55-70 years with urothelial cancer. The conserved cysteine and the conserved F or W are not part of the CDR3 here. The size field is filled for only some rows; it gives once, few, many or a size class.

>TRBJ2-5|TRBV28|.
ASSSTRDIGETQY
>TRBJ2-1|TRBV5-4|.
ASSLSEAYNEQF
>TRBJ2-1|TRBV29-1|few
SVDGPHNEQF
>TRBJ2-7|TRBV5-4|.
ASSGAGTGVYEQY
>TRBJ1-2|TRBV11-1|.
ASSDRGRGYGYT
>TRBJ2-7|TRBV5-1|.
ASSLIRIYEQY
>TRBJ1-1|TRBV27|.
ASSPHRGEMNTEAF
>TRBJ2-2|TRBV13|.
ASTSILNTGELF
>.|TRBV7-9|.
ASSLASGRVSSYEQY
>TRBJ1-2|TRBV19|.
ASSMAAGLNYGYT
>TRBJ2-1|TRBV19|.
ASSFSGDYNEQF
>TRBJ2-1|TRBV9|.
ASSPRTSGSIHEQF
>TRBJ2-7|TRBV6-5|.
ASSYSGDRAYEQY
>TRBJ1-1|TRBV11-2|.
ASSHGYTEAF
>TRBJ2-3|TRBV11-2|.
ASSFRPGLADDTQY
>TRBJ1-1|TRBV6-5|.
ASSAQGNTEAF
>TRBJ2-7|TRBV7-8|.
ASSLVAGGGYEQY
>TRBJ2-7|TRBV6-1|.
ASSDRLAGGWEQY
>TRBJ1-3|TRBV5-1|.
ASSSTGDGNTIY
>TRBJ1-2|TRBV6-6|.
ASSYPPGQDGYT
>TRBJ2-7|TRBV9|once
ASSLRGEATYEQY
>TRBJ2-1|TRBV10-3|.
AIRGGSYNEQF
>TRBJ1-4|TRBV28|few
ATLDRSSEKLF
>TRBJ2-1|TRBV29-1|.
SVARTGGYNEQF
>TRBJ2-7|TRBV14|.
ASSQDAWGPLSYEQY
>TRBJ2-1|TRBV9|.
ASSVVVAGSNEQF
>TRBJ2-1|TRBV7-2|.
ASSFSSSSYNEQF
>TRBJ2-5|TRBV4-2|.
ASSHTSGSQETQY
>TRBJ1-5|TRBV4-2|.
ASSQEGPGLDQPQH
>TRBJ1-2|TRBV10-2|.
ASSESPPGIYGYT
>TRBJ2-3|TRBV9|.
ASSAERITDTQY
>TRBJ1-1|TRBV5-6|.
ASSPQGRSTLNTEAF
>TRBJ2-5|TRBV5-6|.
ASRQPGTGGVETQY
>TRBJ2-1|TRBV6-4|.
ASARDRGNEQF
>TRBJ1-4|TRBV7-8|.
ASSSTGGSEEKLF
>TRBJ2-7|TRBV6-5|.
ASHPGGSYEQY
>TRBJ2-2|TRBV7-9|once
ASSLVLGSSTGELF
>TRBJ2-1|TRBV4-2|.
ASSQDPTSAYSYNEQF
>TRBJ2-5|TRBV7-2|.
ASSSLGRGELETQY
>TRBJ2-3|TRBV28|.
ASSSELAGGSPDTQY
>TRBJ1-3|TRBV5-1|.
ASSSGQTGVGGNTIY
>TRBJ1-4|TRBV2|few
ASRGSTGIGEKLF
>TRBJ2-7|TRBV9|.
ASSVEAGGAYEQY
>TRBJ2-5|TRBV7-9|.
ASSLALGGRGTQY
>TRBJ1-1|TRBV27|few
ASSSTGGVTEAF
>TRBJ1-1|TRBV7-2|.
ASSSPNRNTEAF
>TRBJ2-3|TRBV19|.
ASRGQGAVDTQY
>TRBJ2-3|TRBV9|.
ASSVDYSRINTQY
>TRBJ2-6|TRBV19|.
ASSRLGTAGANVLT
>TRBJ2-5|TRBV2|.
ASSEAPPVRWELQETQY
>TRBJ2-7|TRBV7-2|.
ASSFPTETSGRPSEQY
>TRBJ2-7|TRBV2|.
ASRWDSGIYEQY
>TRBJ2-6|TRBV7-8|once
ASSSRESGANVLT
>TRBJ1-1|TRBV6-6|.
ASSYPVELNTEAF
>TRBJ2-2|TRBV7-9|.
AGHDRTSGSTNTGELF
>TRBJ1-3|TRBV6-5|.
ASEGEGNTIY
>TRBJ2-7|TRBV28|once
ASSEVGRAVYEQY
>TRBJ2-3|TRBV5-1|.
ASSFTGRGVLDTQY
>TRBJ2-7|TRBV19|.
ASSIGDSTYEQY
>TRBJ2-2|TRBV30|.
AWSVQGLTGELF